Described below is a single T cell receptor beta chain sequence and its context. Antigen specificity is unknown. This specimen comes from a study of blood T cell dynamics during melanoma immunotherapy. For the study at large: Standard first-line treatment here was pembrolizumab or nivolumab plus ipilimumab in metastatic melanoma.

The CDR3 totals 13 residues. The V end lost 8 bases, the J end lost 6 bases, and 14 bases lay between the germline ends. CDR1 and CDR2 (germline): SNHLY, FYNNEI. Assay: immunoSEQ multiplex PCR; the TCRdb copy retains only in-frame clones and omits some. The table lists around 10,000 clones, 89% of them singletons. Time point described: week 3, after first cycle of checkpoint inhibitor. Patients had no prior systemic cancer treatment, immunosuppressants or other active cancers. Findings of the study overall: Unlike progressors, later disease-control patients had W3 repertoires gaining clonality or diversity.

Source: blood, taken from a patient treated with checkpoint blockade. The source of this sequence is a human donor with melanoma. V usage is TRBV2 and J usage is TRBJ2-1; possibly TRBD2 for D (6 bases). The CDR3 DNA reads TGTGCCAGCGCTGGGGGACTCCCCAATGAGCAGTTCTTC. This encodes CASAGGLPNEQFF.